These 27 T cell receptor beta chains share one sample of origin, sequenced in a study of post-analysis software for immune sequencing data. Broader study findings: The study found TRBV5-6, TRBV5-1 and TRBV20-1 among four to six TRBV segments more frequent in patients than controls.

The TCR beta cDNA libraries carried unique molecular identifiers. TCRdb re-derived calls from the PCR reads in MiXCR, one entry per CDR3 protein. The data hold around 250,000 distinct CDR3 sequences, with less than 40% observed a single time. These receptors' targets are unknown. The sample comprised blood. All receptors derive from a girl between 10 and 17 years old with multiple sclerosis.

The chain links TRBV11-2 to TRBJ1-2; D ambiguous. The CDR3 loop spans 14 amino acids. The germline gives CDR1 SGHAT, CDR2 FQNNGV. Trimming shortened V by 1 base and J by 7 bases, and 13 bases separated the two germline ends. CDR3 loop: CASSLVGFGLGYTF. The CDR3 region has the DNA TGTGCCAGCAGCTTAGTGGGGTTCGGTCTTGGCTACACCTTC.

Written as DNA, the CDR3 is TGTGCCAGCAGTTTAGCGAACGAGCAGTACTTC. Its protein product is CASSLANEQYF. V is TRBV12-3 or TRBV12-4 and J is TRBJ2-7; D unclear. The V end lost 0 bases, the J end lost 5 bases, and 2 bases lay between the germline ends. The CDR3 contains 11 residues.

This clonotype was recorded many times. In DNA form, the CDR3 reads TGCAGTGCTCACCAAAACAGAGACAATCAGCCCCAGCATTTT. Translated: CSAHQNRDNQPQHF. J is TRBJ1-5 and V is TRBV20-1; D gene uncertain. CDR1 is DFQATT, CDR2 SNEGSKA, per germline (reference sequence). V shed 5 bases and J shed 3 bases, with 14 bases lying between them. The length of the CDR3 is 14 residues.

J is TRBJ2-5 and V is TRBV7-2; perhaps TRBD2 as D (7 bases). Germline CDR1 and CDR2: SGHTA and FQGNSA. The V end was cut by 2 bases, the J end by 10 bases, with 17 bases between. The CDR3 loop spans 14 amino acids. The CDR3 spells CASSLTAGAWDQYF. The CDR3 DNA sequence: TGTGCCAGCAGCTTAACCGCGGGGGCGTGGGACCAGTACTTC.

This clonotype was recorded at least ten times. The chain recombines TRBV7-2 with TRBJ2-1; D possibly corresponds to TRBD2 (5 bases). Germline lookup yields CDR1 SGHTA and CDR2 FQGNSA. Trimming shortened V by 5 bases and J by 0 bases, and 17 bases separated the two germline ends. The CDR3 has 17 residues. CDR3 loop: CASSLWSGSSSYNEQFF. The CDR3 DNA reads as TGTGCCAGCAGCCTATGGAGCGGTTCAAGCTCCTACAATGAGCAGTTCTTC.

The DNA of the CDR3 is TGCAGTGCTTCCCCAGCGGGAGGCCTCTACGAGCAGTACTTC. Encoded protein: CSASPAGGLYEQYF. The chain joins TRBV20-1 to TRBJ2-4; TRBD2 matches at 9 bases. The J call is doubtful: the DNA matches TRBJ2-7 better. The CDR3 covers 14 residues. Looked up from germline, CDR1 is DFQATT and CDR2 is SNEGSKA (reference sequence).

This clonotype was detected only a few times. In DNA form, the CDR3 reads TGTGCCAGCAGCTTGTCTGGCAGGGAGGCTGAAGCTTTCTTT. Its translation: CASSLSGREAEAFF. The rearrangement uses TRBV5-6 and TRBJ1-1; D perhaps matches TRBD1 (5 bases). The V gene lost 1 base and the J gene lost 6 bases, with 13 bases spanning the gap. Germline V lookup: CDR1 SGHDT, CDR2 YYEEEE. This CDR3 contains 14 residues.

Of note for this clonotype: Since a much larger clone is just one base distant, this may be a read error. The chain carries TRBV6-5 and TRBJ2-1; a weak D match, TRBD2 (5 bases). The J call may be wrong; the DNA end is better matched by TRBJ2-7. CDR3 size: 15 residues. Germline V gene lookup returns CDR1 MNHEY and CDR2 SVGAGI. The CDR3 protein is CASSYSSERYNEQYF. The CDR3 DNA follows: TGTGCCAGCAGTTACTCGAGCGAGCGGTACAATGAGCAGTACTTC.

This clonotype was picked up a small number of times. The J gene is TRBJ1-2, the V gene TRBV4-2, with D perhaps TRBD1 (5 bases). V was trimmed by 1 base and J by 3 bases, leaving 12 bases between them. Germline V gives CDR1 LGHNA, CDR2 YNFKEQ. The CDR3 contains 15 residues. CDR3 coding DNA: TGTGCCAGCAGCCAAGTGATCGGGGGGGACTATGGCTACACCTTC. Translated, it gives CASSQVIGGDYGYTF.

This clonotype was counted ten times or more. The J gene is TRBJ2-5, the V gene TRBV7-6; maybe TRBD2 (7 bases). There are 16 residues in the CDR3. Trimming took 2 bases from V and 2 from J, leaving 15 bases between them. Looked up from germline, CDR1 is SGHVS and CDR2 is FNYEAQ. CDR3 region: CASSLWGRGRQETQYF. The DNA of the CDR3 is TGTGCCAGCAGCTTATGGGGGCGGGGGCGTCAAGAGACCCAGTACTTC.

This clonotype was counted between two and nine times. The genes are TRBV11-2 and TRBJ2-1; a weak D match, TRBD2 (6 bases). Germline V gives CDR1 SGHAT, CDR2 FQNNGV. V was pared by 5 bases and J by 0 bases, with 8 bases between. The CDR3 has 14 residues. The chain's CDR3 is CASSRSGSYNEQFF. The CDR3 DNA is TGTGCCAGCAGCCGTAGCGGCTCCTACAATGAGCAGTTCTTC. Full variable domain (rest looked up from reference TRBV11-2 and TRBJ2-1): EAGVAQSPRYKIIEKRQSVAFWCNPISGHATLYWYQQILGQGPKLLIQFQNNGVVDDSQLPKDRFSAERLKGVDSTLKIQPAKLEDSAVYLCASSRSGSYNEQFFGPGTRLTVL.

This clonotype was seen repeatedly, ten times or more. The rearrangement uses TRBV6-7 and TRBJ1-2, with D uncertain. TRBV6-7 is noted as an ORF with a role that remains uncertain. The CDR3 loop spans 15 amino acids. V was shortened by 0 bases and J by 11 bases, with 19 bases between the two germline ends. The CDR3 region is CASSYSGCQLDRYTF. DNA of the CDR3: TGTGCCAGCAGTTACTCGGGGTGTCAGCTGGATCGGTACACCTTC.

The genes are TRBV5-1 and TRBJ2-1; D gene ambiguous. V gave up 0 bases and J gave up 1 base, with 20 bases separating them. This CDR3 has 19 residues. In germline, CDR1 is SGHRS, CDR2 YFSETQ. The CDR3 sequence: CASSLADFSLVVSYNEQFF. CDR3 in DNA: TGCGCCAGCAGCTTGGCTGACTTCTCTTTGGTGGTGTCCTACAATGAGCAGTTCTTC.

About this clonotype itself: A much larger clone differs by one base, so this may be a read error. The chain has TRBV6-5 and TRBJ1-2; TRBD1 is a possible D gene (6 bases). Germline V lookup: CDR1 MNHEY, CDR2 SVGAGI. The CDR3 is 14 residues long. The ends were cut back, 6 bases at V and 7 bases at J, with 18 bases in the middle. The DNA of the CDR3 is TGTGCCAGCAGCACCGTACAACAGGGTGGTGGCTACACCTTC. It yields the protein CASSTVQQGGGYTF.

The chain recombines TRBV20-1 with TRBJ1-1, with TRBD1 matching 8 bases. The J segment lost 7 bases and the V segment lost 6 bases, leaving 10 bases of the junction unmatched. CDR3 length: 13 residues. The germline gives CDR1 DFQATT, CDR2 SNEGSKA (reference sequence). This chain's CDR3 is CSAFRQGRVEAFF. As DNA, the CDR3 is TGCAGTGCCTTTCGACAGGGGAGGGTTGAAGCTTTCTTT.

As to this clonotype: A read error may explain this, as a much larger clone is one base away. This CDR3 reads CASRKGTGVSNEQFF. The CDR3 coding sequence is TGTGCCAGCAGGAAGGGGACAGGGGTGAGCAATGAGCAGTTCTTC. The chain couples TRBV12-3 or TRBV12-4 to TRBJ2-1; 10 bases line up with TRBD1. Unmatched junction bases numbered 8, after V lost 6 bases and J lost 6 bases. The length of the CDR3 is 15 residues.

In this sample, this clonotype turned up a few times. CDR3 DNA sequence: TGTGCCAGCAGTTTTGCGGGTGGGGTAAACACTGAAGCTTTCTTT. Amino acid sequence: CASSFAGGVNTEAFF. The gene calls are TRBV27 and TRBJ1-1; D gene uncertain. Trimming left V 3 bases short and J 2 bases short, with 13 bases between. This CDR3 spans 15 amino acids. Germline CDR1 is MNHEY and CDR2 is SMNVEV (reference sequence).

Of note for this clonotype: The germline gene is not matched at one end of the junction; a read error may be the cause. The gene calls are TRBV6-1 and TRBJ2-7, with D perhaps matching TRBD2 (6 bases). This CDR3 comprises 15 residues. Germline-derived CDR1 and CDR2 are MNHNS and SASEGT. The CDR3 spells CTSSELGDSSYEQYF. The CDR3 DNA follows: TGTACCAGCAGTGAATTGGGGGACTCCTCCTACGAGCAGTACTTC.

This clonotype was recorded at least ten times. The chain joins TRBV2 to TRBJ2-1; 12 nucleotides match TRBD2. The germline V gene encodes CDR1 SNHLY and CDR2 FYNNEI. Trimming at V came to 3 bases and at J to 2 bases, leaving 2 bases not matched to a gene. The CDR3 consists of 16 residues. CDR3 in amino acids: CASSDGLAGTYNEQFF. The CDR3 DNA sequence: TGTGCCAGCAGTGATGGACTAGCGGGGACCTACAATGAGCAGTTCTTC. The complete variable domain, with remaining parts taken from reference TRBV2 and TRBJ2-1, reads EPEVTQTPSHQVTQMGQEVILRCVPISNHLYFYWYRQILGQKVEFLVSFYNNEISEKSEIFDDQFSVERPDGSNFTLKIRSTKLEDSAMYFCASSDGLAGTYNEQFFGPGTRLTVL.

The chain has TRBV15 and TRBJ1-5; 7 positions match TRBD1. The ends lost 0 bases at V and 5 bases at J; junction bases unmatched: 4. The CDR3 is made up of 15 amino acids. Germline CDR1 is LNHNV and CDR2 is YYDKDF (reference sequence). The CDR3 DNA follows: TGTGCCACCAGCAGAGATGCGACAGGGTATCAGCCCCAGCATTTT. Translated, it gives CATSRDATGYQPQHF.

This clonotype was seen at least ten times. The chain recombines TRBV20-1 with TRBJ1-2; D is undetermined. This CDR3 has 13 residues. The germline CDR1 and CDR2 sequences are DFQATT and SNEGSKA (reference sequence). V lost 2 bases to trimming and J lost 9 bases, with 16 bases between them. This chain's CDR3 is CSARSSRADRYTF. The CDR3 DNA reads as TGCAGTGCTAGATCCTCCCGGGCGGATCGCTACACCTTC.

This clonotype has at least ten counts. The V gene is TRBV7-9, the J gene TRBJ2-7; tentatively, D is TRBD1 (6 bases). V was clipped by 5 bases and J by 5 bases, with 13 bases between them. Germline V gene lookup returns CDR1 SEHNR and CDR2 FQNEAQ (reference sequence). The length of the CDR3 is 13 residues. Written as DNA, the CDR3 is TGTGCCAGCAGCGGAGCAGCAGGGGACGAGCAGTACTTC. Its protein product is CASSGAAGDEQYF.

This clonotype was counted ten times or more. The chain joins TRBV15 to TRBJ2-3, with TRBD2 identical over 10 bases. Germline V gene sequence: CDR1 LNHNV, CDR2 YYDKDF (reference sequence). This CDR3 spans 17 amino acids. The ends lost 0 bases at V and 3 bases at J; junction bases unmatched: 6. This chain's CDR3 is CATSRDRQREGTDTQYF. The CDR3, as DNA: TGTGCCACCAGCAGAGATCGACAGCGGGAGGGGACAGATACGCAGTATTTT.

As regards this clonotype: A much larger clone differs by one base, so this may be a read error. V gene TRBV5-1 combines with J gene TRBJ2-1, with D unresolved. Trimming took 0 bases from V and 13 from J, leaving 17 bases between them. This CDR3 has 14 amino acids. Per the germline V gene, CDR1 is SGHRS and CDR2 is YFSETQ. CDR3 amino acids: CASSLDASEETQFF. CDR3 in DNA: TGCGCCAGCAGCTTGGATGCCTCTGAAGAGACCCAGTTCTTC.

As regards this clonotype: A read error may be the cause here, since a much bigger clone is one base away. The chain recombines TRBV29-1 with TRBJ1-2, with D possibly being TRBD1 (5 bases). This CDR3 has 12 amino acids. Trimming removed 7 bases from V and 6 bases from J, with 15 bases in between. Germline loops: CDR1 SQVTM, CDR2 ANQGSEA. DNA for the CDR3: TGCAGCGCCCCTACTCGGGGGGATGGCTACACCTTC. Its translation is CSAPTRGDGYTF.

This clonotype appeared a few times. V and J are TRBV5-1 and TRBJ1-6; D gene unclear. The CDR3 length is 14 residues. Germline V CDR1 and CDR2: SGHRS, YFSETQ. Between the trimmed V and J ends, which lost 0 bases and 7 bases, there was a span of 8 bases. In DNA, the CDR3 is TGCGCCAGCAGCTTGGAAGGAGTGAATTCACCCCTCCACTTT. Translating it yields CASSLEGVNSPLHF.

The V and J genes are TRBV12-3 or TRBV12-4 and TRBJ1-2; the D gene is possibly TRBD1 (5 bases). Trimming took 3 bases from V and 4 from J, leaving 21 bases between them. The CDR3 has 17 amino acids. CDR3 region: CASSFFVSGDSAYGYTF. The CDR3 coding sequence is TGTGCCAGCAGTTTTTTTGTTAGTGGGGACTCAGCCTATGGCTACACCTTC.